Shown below are 21 T cell receptor beta chains from a single sample sequenced in a study of CD8+ T cells in alopecia areata. Investigators isolated RNA and reverse transcribed it into cDNA to act as the sequencing template. Data came from immunoSEQ multiplex PCR; TCRdb stores just in-frame clones and leaves some out. The sample comprises approximately 150,000 clones, 55% of which are singletons, and 4.5% to 5% rests with the top ten. Input material: CD4+ T cells sorted from blood. These receptors were collected from a human donor in good health.

This clone occurred a few times. J is TRBJ2-7 and V is TRBV30, with TRBD2 matching 9 bases. Trimming removed 7 bases from V and 3 bases from J; junction bases left unmatched: 7. The germline CDR1 and CDR2 sequences are GTSNPN and SVGIG (reference sequence). The CDR3 is 13 amino acids. The CDR3 bases are TGTGCCTTGCAGACTAGCGGAAACTACGAGCAGTACTTC. It is translated as CALQTSGNYEQYF.

This chain links TRBV6-5 with TRBJ1-2; tentative D call: TRBD1 (6 bases). The CDR3 has 12 residues. Germline-derived CDR1 and CDR2 are MNHEY and SVGAGI. The ends were cut back, 9 bases at V and 7 bases at J, with 15 bases in the middle. The chain's CDR3 is CASLSETGGYTF. DNA for the CDR3: TGTGCCAGTCTTTCGGAGACAGGTGGCTACACCTTC.

The V and J genes are TRBV2 and TRBJ2-3; D may be TRBD2 (6 bases). Germline lookup yields CDR1 SNHLY and CDR2 FYNNEI. The CDR3 spans 18 residues. Deletions cut 4 bases from V and 0 bases from J, with 20 bases between. CDR3: CASSVESGVGVSTDTQYF. The DNA of the CDR3 is TGTGCCAGCAGTGTTGAATCGGGAGTCGGCGTTAGCACAGATACGCAGTATTTT.

The chain employs TRBV5-1 and TRBJ2-2, with 8 bases matching TRBD1. The CDR3 runs to 16 residues. V was pared by 2 bases and J by 5 bases, with 8 bases of the junction left unmatched. CDR1 is SGHRS and CDR2 is YFSETQ in the germline V gene. The chain's CDR3 is CASSFPQGDRTGELFF. The CDR3 nucleotides are TGCGCCAGCAGCTTTCCACAGGGGGATCGAACCGGGGAGCTGTTTTTT.

The chain has TRBV29-1 and TRBJ2-5; no clear D gene. The CDR3 has 12 amino acids. Germline V gives CDR1 SQVTM, CDR2 ANQGSEA. Trimming removed 4 bases from V and 1 base from J, with 7 bases in between. For the CDR3, the DNA is TGCAGCGTTGTAGAGTTCCAAGAGACCCAGTACTTC. Translated, it gives CSVVEFQETQYF.

As DNA, the CDR3 is TGCAGCACCCGACAGGGCCCCTACGAGCAGTACTTC. Encoded protein: CSTRQGPYEQYF. The V gene is TRBV29-1, the J gene TRBJ2-7, with 7 nucleotides matching TRBD1. The CDR3 is 12 amino acids. Per the germline V gene, CDR1 is SQVTM and CDR2 is ANQGSEA. The trim removed 8 bases at V and 2 bases at J, leaving 6 bases unmatched.

V usage is TRBV27 and J usage is TRBJ2-6; the D is unclear. V lost 6 bases to trimming and J lost 2 bases, with 14 bases between them. This CDR3 is built from 16 residues. Germline CDR1 and CDR2: MNHEY and SMNVEV (reference sequence). DNA for the CDR3: TGTGCCAGCAGCCCAGCCCGTGCCACTGGGGCCAACGTCCTGACTTTC. Translated, it gives CASSPARATGANVLTF.

The rearrangement joins TRBV29-1 to TRBJ2-3, with D possibly being TRBD2 (5 bases). V was pared by 2 bases and J by 4 bases, with 10 bases between. The CDR3 consists of 13 residues. In germline, CDR1 is SQVTM, CDR2 ANQGSEA. CDR3 sequence (DNA): TGCAGCGTTGAAACTAGACTCGCAGATACGCAGTATTTT. Translating gives CSVETRLADTQYF.

This clone was detected a few times. The chain is built from TRBV29-1 and TRBJ2-1; maybe TRBD2 (6 bases). Between the trimmed V and J ends, which lost 3 bases and 0 bases, there was a span of 12 bases. The CDR3 totals 15 residues. From germline, CDR1 is SQVTM and CDR2 ANQGSEA. Here the CDR3 DNA reads TGCAGCGTTGATTGGGGGGTAGGCTCCTACAATGAGCAGTTCTTC. This encodes CSVDWGVGSYNEQFF.

The rearrangement uses TRBV30 and TRBJ1-1; possibly TRBD1 for D (5 bases). V shed 3 bases and J shed 4 bases, with 18 bases lying between them. This CDR3 contains 15 residues. CDR1 is GTSNPN and CDR2 is SVGIG in the germline V gene (reference sequence). This CDR3 is CAWSPRQRIFTEAFF. CDR3 sequence (DNA): TGTGCCTGGAGCCCGAGACAGCGAATCTTCACTGAAGCTTTCTTT. Based on the CDR3 plus reference TRBV30 and TRBJ1-1, the full variable domain is SQTIHQWPATLVQPVGSPLSLECTVEGTSNPNLYWYRQAAGRGLQLLFYSVGIGQISSEVPQNLSASRPQDRQFILSSKKLLLSDSGFYLCAWSPRQRIFTEAFFGQGTRLTVV.

A few counts support this clone. This chain joins TRBV10-3 and TRBJ1-2, with D unresolved. Deletions cut 7 bases from V and 2 bases from J, with 11 bases between. The CDR3 totals 13 residues. Germline CDR1 and CDR2: ENHRY and SYGVKD. The chain's CDR3 is CAITASGNYGYTF. DNA of the CDR3: TGTGCCATCACGGCCAGCGGGAACTATGGCTACACCTTC.

This clone was observed a handful of times. The J gene is TRBJ2-3, the V gene TRBV28, with D uncertain. The germline gives CDR1 MDHEN, CDR2 SYDVKM. The CDR3 has 14 amino acids. V lost 5 bases, J lost 6 bases, and 15 bases lay in between. CDR3 sequence (DNA): TGTGCCAGCAGTCCGCACGGCGCGTTCGATACGCAGTATTTT. It translates to CASSPHGAFDTQYF. Looking up the rest from reference TRBV28 and TRBJ2-3 gives the full variable domain: DVKVTQSSRYLVKRTGEKVFLECVQDMDHENMFWYRQDPGLGLRLIYFSYDVKMKEKGDIPEGYSVSREKKERFSLILESASTNQTSMYLCASSPHGAFDTQYFGPGTRLTVL.

The V call is TRBV2, the J call TRBJ2-5; TRBD2 matches at 9 bases. After removal of 7 bases from V and 4 bases from J, the junction contained 10 bases not matched to a gene. Per the germline V gene, CDR1 is SNHLY and CDR2 is FYNNEI. The CDR3 sequence is 15 residues long. The CDR3 DNA reads as TGTGCCAGCACCCTAGACGGTAGCGGGAGAGAGACCCAGTACTTC. Its protein is CASTLDGSGRETQYF.

J is TRBJ2-5 and V is TRBV29-1; D gene uncertain. V was cut by 7 bases and J by 1 base, with 10 bases left in between. The CDR3 sequence is 12 residues long. Germline assignment: CDR1 SQVTM and CDR2 ANQGSEA. The CDR3 protein is CSADRLQETQYF. CDR3 coding DNA: TGCAGCGCCGACCGACTCCAAGAGACCCAGTACTTC.

V and J are TRBV27 and TRBJ2-7; 7 bases line up with TRBD1. This CDR3 has 14 residues. Unmatched junction bases numbered 8, after V lost 6 bases and J lost 3 bases. The germline V gene has CDR1 MNHEY and CDR2 SMNVEV (reference sequence). The CDR3 region is CASRATGRGYEQYF. The CDR3 DNA reads as TGTGCCAGCAGGGCGACAGGGAGAGGCTACGAGCAGTACTTC.

This clone was counted between two and nine times. This chain joins TRBV19 and TRBJ2-1, with TRBD2 matching over 9 bases. The junction had 7 bases not matched to a gene; V was cut back by 8 bases and J by 8 bases. The CDR3 loop spans 13 amino acids. The germline gives CDR1 LNHDA, CDR2 SQIVND (reference sequence). This chain's CDR3 is CASLGGRGDEQFF. The CDR3 nucleotides read TGTGCCAGTCTCGGCGGGAGGGGCGATGAGCAGTTCTTC.

The chain joins TRBV2 to TRBJ2-7; 10 nucleotides line up with TRBD2. The CDR3 extends over 14 amino acids. Germline loops: CDR1 SNHLY, CDR2 FYNNEI. Trimming removed 5 bases from V and 6 bases from J; junction bases left unmatched: 7. This CDR3 is CASSRSGLAREQYF. The CDR3 region has the DNA TGTGCCAGCAGTAGATCGGGACTAGCGCGCGAGCAGTACTTC.

The rearrangement joins TRBV30 to TRBJ2-7, with 7 nucleotides matching TRBD1. V dropped 2 bases and J dropped 1; count of bases not matched to a gene: 20. Germline assignment: CDR1 GTSNPN and CDR2 SVGIG (reference sequence). This CDR3 is built from 19 residues. CDR3 region: CAWSQRQGNVQGLSYEQYF. The CDR3 nucleotides are TGTGCCTGGAGTCAACGACAAGGGAACGTACAGGGGTTATCCTACGAGCAGTACTTC.

The rearrangement uses TRBV10-3 and TRBJ1-1, with a weak D call TRBD1 (6 bases). Trimming cost V 6 bases and J 4 bases, with 12 bases left between them. The CDR3 runs 13 residues. Germline assignment: CDR1 ENHRY and CDR2 SYGVKD. The CDR3 sequence is CAISDLQGTEAFF. CDR3 in DNA: TGTGCCATCAGCGATTTACAGGGCACTGAAGCTTTCTTT.

The chain joins TRBV29-1 to TRBJ1-1; 7 nucleotides line up with TRBD1. The length of the CDR3 is 18 residues. J was trimmed by 0 bases and V by 4 bases; bases with no gene match: 17. Per germline, CDR1 SQVTM and CDR2 ANQGSEA. CDR3 loop: CSVVRAGGLFTMNTEAFF. The CDR3, as DNA: TGCAGCGTTGTGAGGGCAGGGGGGCTCTTTACGATGAACACTGAAGCTTTCTTT.

This chain links TRBV29-1 with TRBJ2-7, with 8 nucleotides matching TRBD1. This CDR3 has 14 residues. Germline V CDR1 and CDR2: SQVTM, ANQGSEA. The ends lost 3 bases at V and 0 bases at J; junction bases unmatched: 4. In DNA form, the CDR3 reads TGCAGCGTTGAGACAGGGGTGCCCTCCTACGAGCAGTACTTC. Translation: CSVETGVPSYEQYF.